The present T cell receptor (beta chain) was sequenced within a study of read filtering for tumor transcriptome and immune sequencing. Across the whole study: R-ISS stage counts were 8 for I, about 15 for II, six or seven for III. DNase treatment preceded whole-transcriptome library preparation. RNA-seq yielded only roughly 80 to 1,400 TCR reads, IR-seq about 4.05 to 11 million. Study-level results: Approximately 87% of IR-seq clonotypes had a single read, yet these held around 3.3% of reads.

This CDR3 region has 13 residues. V was cut by 1 base and J by 7 bases, with 14 bases left in between. Per germline, CDR1 SQVTM and CDR2 ANQGSEA. Molecular barcoded adaptors covering alpha/delta and beta/gamma chains were used on about 390 ng RNA. One entry per CDR3 protein, called by TCRdb with MiXCR from the reads. The sample consists of roughly 90,000 distinct CDR3 sequences, roughly an eighth of them appearing once. This clonotype was observed once. Its antigen remains unidentified. A much larger clone lies one base from this, so it may be a read error. The sample was a population of CD138-negative cells sorted from bone marrow. V gene TRBV29-1 combines with J gene TRBJ2-7, with D maybe TRBD1 (7 bases). This clonotype was obtained from a donor at least 40 years old with multiple myeloma. The CDR3: CSVEVVAGGEQYF. The CDR3 DNA follows: TGCAGCGTTGAAGTCGTAGCAGGGGGGGAGCAGTACTTC.